This T cell receptor beta chain was sequenced in a study of T cell changes during pregnancy in multiple sclerosis. The method was immunoSEQ multiplex PCR; TCRdb's version includes in-frame clones alone and lacks a portion of them. This sample has some 40,000 clones, with around nine tenths found just once. V lost 5 bases and J lost 6; bases outside the gene matches: 16. Germline V lookup: CDR1 SEHNR, CDR2 FQNEAQ (reference sequence). The CDR3 loop spans 16 amino acids. The chain employs TRBV7-9 and TRBJ2-7, with 7 bases identical to TRBD1. This receptor was identified in a female donor with multiple sclerosis, enrolled in a pregnancy study. Sequencing used CD4+ T cells from peripheral blood mononuclear cells, obtained in the first trimester of pregnancy. This CDR3 is CASSRGGLTLWGEQYF. For the CDR3, the DNA is TGTGCCAGCAGCCGAGGGGGCCTAACCCTTTGGGGCGAGCAGTACTTC.